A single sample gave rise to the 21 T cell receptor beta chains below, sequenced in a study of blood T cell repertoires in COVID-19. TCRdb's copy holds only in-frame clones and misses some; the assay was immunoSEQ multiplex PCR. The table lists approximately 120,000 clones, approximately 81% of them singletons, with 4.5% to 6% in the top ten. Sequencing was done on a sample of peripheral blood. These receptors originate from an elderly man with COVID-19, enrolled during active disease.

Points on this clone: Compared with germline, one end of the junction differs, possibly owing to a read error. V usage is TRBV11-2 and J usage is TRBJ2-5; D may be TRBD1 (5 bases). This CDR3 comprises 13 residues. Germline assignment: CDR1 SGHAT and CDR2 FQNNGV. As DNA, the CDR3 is TGTGCCAGCAGCAGTCAGGGAAGAGAGGCCCAGTACTTC. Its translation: CASSSQGREAQYF.

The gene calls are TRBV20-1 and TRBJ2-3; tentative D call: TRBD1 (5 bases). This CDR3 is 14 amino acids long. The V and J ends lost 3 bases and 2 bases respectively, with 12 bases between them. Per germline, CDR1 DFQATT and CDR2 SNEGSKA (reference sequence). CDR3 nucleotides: TGCAGTGCTAGTCGTGACAGAGACACAGATACGCAGTATTTT. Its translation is CSASRDRDTDTQYF.

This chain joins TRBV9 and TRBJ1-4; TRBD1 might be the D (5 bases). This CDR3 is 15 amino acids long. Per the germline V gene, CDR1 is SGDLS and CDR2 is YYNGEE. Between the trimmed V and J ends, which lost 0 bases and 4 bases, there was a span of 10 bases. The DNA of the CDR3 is TGTGCCAGCAGCGTAGGCGGGGGACTTAATGAAAAACTGTTTTTT. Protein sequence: CASSVGGGLNEKLFF.

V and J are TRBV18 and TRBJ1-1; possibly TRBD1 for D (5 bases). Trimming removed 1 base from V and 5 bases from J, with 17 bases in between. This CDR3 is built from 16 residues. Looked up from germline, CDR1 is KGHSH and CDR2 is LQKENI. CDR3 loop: CASSPLLSGSRTEAFF. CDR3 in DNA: TGTGCCAGCTCACCACTCTTGTCAGGGTCGCGAACTGAAGCTTTCTTT.

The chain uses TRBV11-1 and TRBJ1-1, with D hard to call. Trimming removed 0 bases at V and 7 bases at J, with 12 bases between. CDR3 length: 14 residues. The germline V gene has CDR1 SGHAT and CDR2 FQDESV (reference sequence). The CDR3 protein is CASSLAAEVGEAFF. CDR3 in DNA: TGTGCCAGCAGCTTAGCGGCGGAAGTGGGTGAAGCTTTCTTT.

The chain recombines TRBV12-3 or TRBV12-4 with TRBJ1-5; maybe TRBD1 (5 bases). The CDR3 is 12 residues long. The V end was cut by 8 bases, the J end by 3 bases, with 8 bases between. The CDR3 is CASAGDNQPQHF. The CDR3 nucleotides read TGTGCCAGCGCGGGGGACAATCAGCCCCAGCATTTT.

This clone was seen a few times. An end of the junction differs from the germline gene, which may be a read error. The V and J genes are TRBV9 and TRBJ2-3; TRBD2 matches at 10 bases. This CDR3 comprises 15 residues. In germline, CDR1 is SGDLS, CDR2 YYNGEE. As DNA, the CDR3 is TGTGCCAGCACCGTAACTAGCGGGATCACAGATACGCAGTATTTT. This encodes CASTVTSGITDTQYF.

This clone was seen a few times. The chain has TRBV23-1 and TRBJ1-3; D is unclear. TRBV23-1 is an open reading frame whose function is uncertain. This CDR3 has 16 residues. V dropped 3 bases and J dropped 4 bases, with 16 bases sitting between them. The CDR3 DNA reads TGCGCCAGCAGTCATCAGTCCCGTCGACAAGGAAACACCATATATTTT. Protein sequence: CASSHQSRRQGNTIYF.

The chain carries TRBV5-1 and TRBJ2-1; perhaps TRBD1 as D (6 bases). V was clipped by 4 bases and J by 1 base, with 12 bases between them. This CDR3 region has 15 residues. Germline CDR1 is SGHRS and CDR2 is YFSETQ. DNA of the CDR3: TGCGCCAGCAGCCCTCAGGGACAATCCTACAATGAGCAGTTCTTC. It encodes CASSPQGQSYNEQFF. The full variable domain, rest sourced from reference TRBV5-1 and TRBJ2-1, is KAGVTQTPRYLIKTRGQQVTLSCSPISGHRSVSWYQQTPGQGLQFLFEYFSETQRNKGNFPGRFSGRQFSNSRSEMNVSTLELGDSALYLCASSPQGQSYNEQFFGPGTRLTVL.

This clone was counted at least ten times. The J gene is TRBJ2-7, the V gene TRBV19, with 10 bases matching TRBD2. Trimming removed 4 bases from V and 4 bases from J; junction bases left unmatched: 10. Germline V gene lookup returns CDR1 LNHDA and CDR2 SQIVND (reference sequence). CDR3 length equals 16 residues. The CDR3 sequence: CASSTNLAGVWYEQYF. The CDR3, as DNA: TGTGCCAGTAGTACCAACCTAGCGGGAGTATGGTACGAGCAGTACTTC.

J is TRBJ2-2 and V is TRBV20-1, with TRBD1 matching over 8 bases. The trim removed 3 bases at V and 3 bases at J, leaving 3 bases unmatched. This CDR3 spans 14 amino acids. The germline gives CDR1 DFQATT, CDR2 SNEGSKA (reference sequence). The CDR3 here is CSASQGADTGELFF. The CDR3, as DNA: TGCAGTGCTAGTCAGGGGGCGGACACCGGGGAGCTGTTTTTT.

The CDR3 spells CASSAGLAGHNEQFF. The DNA for the CDR3 is TGCGCCAGCAGCGCGGGACTAGCGGGACACAATGAGCAGTTCTTC. The V gene is TRBV5-1, the J gene TRBJ2-1; 13 nucleotides match TRBD2. Germline lookup yields CDR1 SGHRS and CDR2 YFSETQ. The CDR3 extends over 15 amino acids. Trimming cost V 4 bases and J 5 bases; bases outside gene matches: 3.

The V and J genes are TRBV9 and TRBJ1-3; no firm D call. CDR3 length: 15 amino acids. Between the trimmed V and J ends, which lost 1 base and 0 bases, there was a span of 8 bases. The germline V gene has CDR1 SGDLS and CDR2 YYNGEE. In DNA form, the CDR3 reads TGTGCCAGCAGCGTACATCAGGACTCTGGAAACACCATATATTTT. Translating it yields CASSVHQDSGNTIYF.

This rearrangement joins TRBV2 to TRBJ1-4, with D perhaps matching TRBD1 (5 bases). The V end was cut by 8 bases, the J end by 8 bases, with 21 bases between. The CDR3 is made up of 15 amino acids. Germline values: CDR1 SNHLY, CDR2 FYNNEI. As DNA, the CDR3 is TGTGCCAGCCGACCCCGGGGTACCCGGGGGGAAAAACTGTTTTTT. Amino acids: CASRPRGTRGEKLFF.

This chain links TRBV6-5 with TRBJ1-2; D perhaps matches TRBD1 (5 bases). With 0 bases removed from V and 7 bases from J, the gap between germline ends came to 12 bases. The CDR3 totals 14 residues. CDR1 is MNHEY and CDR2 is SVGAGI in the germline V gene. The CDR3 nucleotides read TGTGCCAGCAGTTACTCGCGGGGGAAGGCTGGCTACACCTTC. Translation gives CASSYSRGKAGYTF.

CDR3 nucleotides: TGTGCCAGCAGCCACGCCGTCGGGGGTTCGGGCTACACCTTC. Its translation: CASSHAVGGSGYTF. The chain employs TRBV3-1 (or the pseudogene TRBV3-2) and TRBJ1-2; D possibly corresponds to TRBD1 (5 bases). Germline values: CDR1 LGHDT, CDR2 YNNKEL (reference sequence). Trimming shortened V by 3 bases and J by 8 bases, and 16 bases separated the two germline ends. The CDR3 spans 14 residues.

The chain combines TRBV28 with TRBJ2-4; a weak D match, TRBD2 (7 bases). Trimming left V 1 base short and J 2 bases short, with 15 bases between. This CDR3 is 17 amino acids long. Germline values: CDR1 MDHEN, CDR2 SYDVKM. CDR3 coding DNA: TGTGCCAGCAGTTTATCGGGGGGCTCCCTTACCAAAAACATTCAGTACTTC. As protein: CASSLSGGSLTKNIQYF.

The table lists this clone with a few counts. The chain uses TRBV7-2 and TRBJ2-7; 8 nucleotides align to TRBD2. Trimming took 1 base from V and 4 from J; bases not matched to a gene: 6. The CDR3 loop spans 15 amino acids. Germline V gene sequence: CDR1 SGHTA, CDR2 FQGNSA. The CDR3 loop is CASSLESGRRYEQYF. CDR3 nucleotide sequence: TGTGCCAGCAGCTTAGAAAGCGGGAGACGGTACGAGCAGTACTTC.

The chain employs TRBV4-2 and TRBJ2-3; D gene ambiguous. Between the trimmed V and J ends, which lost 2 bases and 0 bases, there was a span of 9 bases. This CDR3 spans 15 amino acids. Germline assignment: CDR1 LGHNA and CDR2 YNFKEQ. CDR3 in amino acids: CASSQRHISTDTQYF. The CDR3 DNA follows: TGTGCCAGCAGCCAAAGACACATCAGCACAGATACGCAGTATTTT.

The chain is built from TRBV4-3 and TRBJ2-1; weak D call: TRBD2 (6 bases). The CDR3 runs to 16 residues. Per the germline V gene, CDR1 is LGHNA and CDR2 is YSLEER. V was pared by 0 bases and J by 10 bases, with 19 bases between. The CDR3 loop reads CASSQDISSASLEQFF. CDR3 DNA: TGCGCCAGCAGCCAAGACATATCTAGCGCCAGCCTCGAGCAGTTCTTC.

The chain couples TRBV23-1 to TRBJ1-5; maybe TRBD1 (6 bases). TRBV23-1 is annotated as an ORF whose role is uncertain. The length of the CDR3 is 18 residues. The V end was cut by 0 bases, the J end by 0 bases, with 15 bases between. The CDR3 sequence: CASSQSDEDRNSNQPQHF. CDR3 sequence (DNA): TGCGCCAGCAGTCAATCGGATGAGGACAGAAATAGCAATCAGCCCCAGCATTTT.